This T cell receptor beta chain stems from a study of OX40 agonist ivuxolimab in advanced cancers. Study information: Enrollees could have had prior anti-PD-1, anti-PD-L1 or anti-CTLA-4 therapy, which 40% had received. Study-level points and caveats: Both blood CD4+ and CD8+ T cells showed clonal growth by week 6 at 0.1 to 3.0 mg/kg. Still undetermined is the antigen specificity of the expanded peripheral T cells.

A word on this clone: Its target is not known.

Per germline, CDR1 SGHTA and CDR2 FQGTGA. V was shortened by 6 bases and J by 4 bases, with 9 bases between the two germline ends. The CDR3 length is 13 residues. Some clones are missing from TCRdb's copy, which holds only in-frame ones; the method was immunoSEQ multiplex PCR. The repertoire includes roughly 71,000 clones, 77% of them detected once, and over 1.5% sits in the top ten. The sample consisted of CD4+ or CD8+ T cells sorted from blood, taken in a trial of the OX40 agonist ivuxolimab. This sequence was found in an adult with an advanced solid tumor such as melanoma, head and neck, liver or kidney cancer. The gene calls are TRBV7-3 and TRBJ2-2, with D perhaps TRBD2 (5 bases). DNA for the CDR3: TGTGCCAGCAGTTCCGGGATCACCGGGGAGCTGTTTTTT. Encoded protein: CASSSGITGELFF. Supplemented by reference TRBV7-3 and TRBJ2-2, the full variable domain reads GAGVSQTPSNKVTEKGKYVELRCDPISGHTALYWYRQSLGQGPEFLIYFQGTGAADDSGLPNDRFFAVRPEGSVSTLKIQRTERGDSAVYLCASSSGITGELFFGEGSRLTVL.